The 14 T cell receptor beta chains presented below share a single source sample, sequenced in a study of Ad26.COV2.S vaccination and SARS-CoV-2 variants. TCRdb keeps only in-frame clones here, not all; method: immunoSEQ multiplex PCR. In the table there are 500,000 or so clones, 87% of which are singletons. Described treatment: around 19 received Ad26.COV2.S at low or high dose, single or two shots; about 5 received placebo; per-sample allocation not given. The study sampled participants on day 63 after the first vaccine or placebo injection. The sample in question was peripheral blood, obtained in a trial of Ad26.COV2.S vaccine versus placebo. The source is a person between 18 and 59 years old who received the Ad26.COV2.S COVID-19 vaccine or a placebo.

As concerns this clone: This same CDR3 is encoded by further DNA sequences in the sample. V usage is TRBV27 and J usage is TRBJ1-1; D call uncertain. In germline, CDR1 is MNHEY, CDR2 SMNVEV (reference sequence). The CDR3 has 13 amino acids. V was pared by 6 bases and J by 2 bases, with 10 bases between. CDR3 residues: CASRPGRNTEAFF. The DNA for the CDR3 is TGTGCCAGCAGACCGGGTCGAAACACTGAAGCTTTCTTT.

This clone has only one observation. The CDR3 DNA follows: TGTGCCAGCAGCATATTAGCGGGAAAGGCCTACAATGAGCAGTTCTTC. This gives the protein CASSILAGKAYNEQFF. The chain is built from TRBV5-5 and TRBJ2-1, with 8 nucleotides matching TRBD2. Germline V gene sequence: CDR1 SGHKS, CDR2 YYEKEE (reference sequence). This CDR3 comprises 16 residues. Trimming at V came to 4 bases and at J to 2 bases, leaving 8 bases not matched to a gene.

V usage is TRBV7-8 and J usage is TRBJ1-2; 12 nucleotides agree with TRBD1. This CDR3 has 15 residues. Germline trimming cut 1 base from V and 8 bases from J; bases unmatched to any gene: 5. Germline V lookup: CDR1 SGHVS, CDR2 FQNEAQ. In nucleotides, the CDR3 is TGTGCCAGCAGCTTAGGAGGGGACAGGGGGCTCGGCTACACCTTC. Protein: CASSLGGDRGLGYTF.

The chain recombines TRBV2 with TRBJ1-1, with D perhaps TRBD1 (6 bases). Germline-derived CDR1 and CDR2 are SNHLY and FYNNEI. This CDR3 is 14 amino acids long. The germline V and J ends were trimmed by 4 bases and 3 bases, with 12 bases remaining between them. CDR3 coding DNA: TGTGCCAGCAGTGTCCCGGGACATTACACTGAAGCTTTCTTT. This translates into CASSVPGHYTEAFF.

The gene calls are TRBV3-1 (or the pseudogene TRBV3-2) and TRBJ1-1; 7 bases are shared with TRBD1. CDR1 and CDR2 from the germline V gene are LGHDT and YNNKEL (reference sequence). Trimming removed 4 bases from V and 4 bases from J; junction bases left unmatched: 6. The CDR3 length is 14 residues. In nucleotides, the CDR3 is TGTGCCAGCAGCCGGGACAGTGGGGTCACTGAAGCTTTCTTT. Its translation is CASSRDSGVTEAFF.

This clone was recorded once. The chain recombines TRBV9 with TRBJ1-1, with 10 nucleotides matching TRBD1. In germline, CDR1 is SGDLS, CDR2 YYNGEE. CDR3 length equals 16 residues. The V gene end was trimmed by 0 bases and the J gene end by 5 bases; junction bases not matched to a gene: 7. The CDR3 protein is CASSVGPGTGVTEAFF. DNA of the CDR3: TGTGCCAGCAGCGTAGGGCCGGGGACAGGGGTGACTGAAGCTTTCTTT.

This sequence joins TRBV7-2 and TRBJ1-2; D ambiguous. The CDR3 consists of 14 residues. With 2 bases removed from V and 2 bases from J, the gap between germline ends came to 9 bases. Germline CDR1 and CDR2: SGHTA and FQGNSA. The CDR3 protein is CASSLLGINYGYTF. DNA of the CDR3: TGTGCCAGCAGCTTACTGGGGATAAACTATGGCTACACCTTC.

V gene TRBV5-1 combines with J gene TRBJ2-5; TRBD2 is a possible D gene (5 bases). The CDR3 consists of 15 residues. Germline V gene sequence: CDR1 SGHRS, CDR2 YFSETQ. Trimming stripped 6 bases from V and 4 bases from J, with 19 bases between. The CDR3 nucleotides read TGCGCCAGCACCCCGGGGAGCGCTCTGGGAGAGACCCAGTACTTC. Encoded protein: CASTPGSALGETQYF. Supplemented by reference TRBV5-1 and TRBJ2-5, the full variable domain reads KAGVTQTPRYLIKTRGQQVTLSCSPISGHRSVSWYQQTPGQGLQFLFEYFSETQRNKGNFPGRFSGRQFSNSRSEMNVSTLELGDSALYLCASTPGSALGETQYFGPGTRLLVL.

V is TRBV4-1 and J is TRBJ1-1, with 7 bases lining up with TRBD1. V was pared by 0 bases and J by 4 bases, with 5 bases of the junction left unmatched. Germline V lookup: CDR1 MGHRA, CDR2 YSYEKL. The CDR3 spans 15 residues. The CDR3, as DNA: TGCGCCAGCAGCCAAGAGAGAACAGGGGCCACTGAAGCTTTCTTT. Encoded protein: CASSQERTGATEAFF.

This clone was seen only a few times. The chain recombines TRBV5-1 with TRBJ2-1; D not resolved. This CDR3 has 14 amino acids. Germline V CDR1 and CDR2: SGHRS, YFSETQ. With 4 bases removed from V and 5 bases from J, the gap between germline ends came to 13 bases. The CDR3 region has the DNA TGCGCCAGCAGCCCCGGGCCTGCTGACAATGAGCAGTTCTTC. This gives the protein CASSPGPADNEQFF.

The chain recombines TRBV21-1 with TRBJ2-3; whether TRBD1, the table's D call, matches the DNA was not checked. TRBV21-1 corresponds to a pseudogene. This CDR3 spans 17 amino acids. The CDR3 protein is CASSKTGDRPCTDTQYF. CDR3 bases: TGTGCCAGCAGCAAAACGGGGGACAGGCCTTGCACAGATACGCAGTATTTT.

The genes are TRBV9 and TRBJ1-3, with D uncertain. This CDR3 has 15 residues. V lost 0 bases and J lost 2, with 9 bases in between. CDR1 and CDR2 from the germline V gene are SGDLS and YYNGEE. The CDR3 reads CASSVVETAGNTIYF. CDR3 nucleotides: TGTGCCAGCAGCGTAGTAGAGACGGCTGGAAACACCATATATTTT.

As to this clone: The same CDR3 arises from other DNA sequences in this sample as well. This rearrangement joins TRBV19 to TRBJ2-2, with 8 positions matching TRBD1. V was clipped by 6 bases and J by 0 bases; unmatched bases: 0. The germline gives CDR1 LNHDA, CDR2 SQIVND (reference sequence). The CDR3 is made up of 14 amino acids. The CDR3 nucleotides are TGTGCCAGTAGGGACAGGGCGAACACCGGGGAGCTGTTTTTT. Translated: CASRDRANTGELFF.

The chain recombines TRBV6-2 or TRBV6-3 with TRBJ2-3, with 7 bases matching TRBD1. Germline trimming cut 2 bases from V and 0 bases from J; bases unmatched to any gene: 11. Looked up from germline, CDR1 is MNHEY and CDR2 is SVGEGT. The CDR3 length is 18 residues. CDR3 region: CASSYAVQQGLSTDTQYF. Here the CDR3 DNA reads TGTGCCAGCAGTTACGCGGTACAACAGGGGCTCAGCACAGATACGCAGTATTTT.